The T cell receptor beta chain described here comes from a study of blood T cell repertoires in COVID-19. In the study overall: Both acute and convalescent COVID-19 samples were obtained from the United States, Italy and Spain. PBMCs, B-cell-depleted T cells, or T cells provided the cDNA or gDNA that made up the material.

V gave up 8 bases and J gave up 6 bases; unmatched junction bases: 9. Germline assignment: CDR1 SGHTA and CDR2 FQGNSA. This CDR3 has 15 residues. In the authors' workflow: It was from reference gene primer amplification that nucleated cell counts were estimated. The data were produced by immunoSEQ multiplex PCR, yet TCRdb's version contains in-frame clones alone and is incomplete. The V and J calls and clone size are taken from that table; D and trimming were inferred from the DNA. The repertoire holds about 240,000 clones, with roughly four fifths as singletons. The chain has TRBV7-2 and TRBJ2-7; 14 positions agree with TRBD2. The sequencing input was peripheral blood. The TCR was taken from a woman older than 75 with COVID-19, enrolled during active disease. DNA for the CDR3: TGTGCCAGCCGCCCCCCTGGGACTAGCGGGAGCGAGCAGTACTTC. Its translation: CASRPPGTSGSEQYF. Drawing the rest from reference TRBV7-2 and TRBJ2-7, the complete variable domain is GAGVSQSPSNKVTEKGKDVELRCDPISGHTALYWYRQSLGQGLEFLIYFQGNSAPDKSGLPSDRFSAERTGGSVSTLTIQRTQQEDSAVYLCASRPPGTSGSEQYFGPGTRLTVT.